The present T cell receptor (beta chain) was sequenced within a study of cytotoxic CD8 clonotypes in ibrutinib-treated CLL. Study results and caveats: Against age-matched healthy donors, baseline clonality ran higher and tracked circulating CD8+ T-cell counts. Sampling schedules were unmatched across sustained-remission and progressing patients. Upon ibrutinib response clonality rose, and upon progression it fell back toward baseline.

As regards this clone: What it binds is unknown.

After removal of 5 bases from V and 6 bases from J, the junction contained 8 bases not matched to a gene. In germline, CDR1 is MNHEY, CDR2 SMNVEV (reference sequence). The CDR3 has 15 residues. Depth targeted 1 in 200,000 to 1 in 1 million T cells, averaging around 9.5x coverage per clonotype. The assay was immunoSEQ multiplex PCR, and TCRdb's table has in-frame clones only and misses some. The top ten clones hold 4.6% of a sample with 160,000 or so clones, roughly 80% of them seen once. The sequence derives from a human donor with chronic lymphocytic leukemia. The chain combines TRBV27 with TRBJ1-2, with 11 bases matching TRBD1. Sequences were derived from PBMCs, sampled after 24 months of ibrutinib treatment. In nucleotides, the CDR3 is TGTGCCAGCAGTCGACCGGGACAGGGGGTGGATGGCTACACCTTC. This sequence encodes CASSRPGQGVDGYTF.